The source of this TCR beta chain is a study of cytomegalovirus exposure and HLA in healthy donors. Both 60 Vbeta primers and 13 Jbeta primers went into the PCR. The repertoire was sequenced with immunoSEQ multiplex PCR; TCRdb's copy has only in-frame clones and lacks some. Seen here are 160,000 or so clones, 84% observed once, and the top ten hold about 1%. The CDR3 sequence is 14 residues long. Germline CDR1 is SGHTA and CDR2 is FQGNSA. V dropped 1 base and J dropped 4 bases, with 11 bases sitting between them. This clone was recorded once. The V and J genes are TRBV7-2 and TRBJ2-7; perhaps TRBD2 as D (6 bases). This receptor was taken from a man aged 30 to 39 in good health and CMV-seronegative. Sequenced sample: PBMCs. CDR3 amino acids: CASSLGFSGYEQYF. The DNA for the CDR3 is TGTGCCAGCAGCTTAGGGTTTAGCGGATACGAGCAGTACTTC.